These 30 T cell receptor beta chains were sequenced from one sample in a study of glioma-infiltrating T cells after dendritic cell vaccination. Method: immunoSEQ multiplex PCR; TCRdb's copy keeps in-frame clones and lacks some. This table holds some 58,000 clones, approximately 87% found once. Time point reported: after dendritic cell vaccination, including at tumor progression/relapse. This material consisted of blood, taken after dendritic cell vaccination. The source is a human donor with glioblastoma.

The CDR3 region has the DNA TGTGCTAGTGGTCCCATTAGCTACGAGCAGTACTTC. The encoded protein is CASGPISYEQYF. This chain links TRBV12-5 with TRBJ2-7; no firm D call. This CDR3 contains 12 residues. Looked up from germline, CDR1 is LGHNT and CDR2 is FRNRAP. The V and J ends lost 5 bases and 3 bases respectively, with 8 bases between them.

The chain has TRBV9 and TRBJ2-5; 10 positions agree with TRBD1. Germline CDR1 reads SGDLS; CDR2 reads YYNGEE. This CDR3 is built from 14 residues. The V and J ends lost 4 bases and 4 bases, in that order; junction bases with no gene match: 4. In DNA, the CDR3 is TGTGCCAGCAGCACGACAGGGGGCCTAGAGACCCAGTACTTC. This gives the protein CASSTTGGLETQYF.

The table lists this clone with a few counts. Other DNA sequences in the same sample also yield this CDR3. V is TRBV4-3 and J is TRBJ1-6, with D perhaps TRBD1 (6 bases). Between the trimmed V and J ends, which lost 2 bases and 4 bases, there was a span of 12 bases. This CDR3 contains 16 residues. CDR1 and CDR2 (germline): LGHNA, YSLEER. In nucleotides, the CDR3 is TGCGCCAGCAGCCAACAAAGAGGACAGTATAATTCACCCCTCCACTTT. Residues: CASSQQRGQYNSPLHF.

This CDR3 is CASSALDRGVYSNQPQHF. CDR3 DNA: TGTGCCAGCAGTGCCCTGGACAGGGGAGTTTACAGCAATCAGCCCCAGCATTTT. This rearrangement joins TRBV6-1 to TRBJ1-5; 9 bases match TRBD1. This CDR3 region has 18 residues. V shed 4 bases, J shed 1 base, and the junction held 11 bases outside the gene matches. CDR1 MNHNS and CDR2 SASEGT come from the germline V gene.

The rearrangement joins TRBV7-3 to TRBJ2-3, with 8 bases that match TRBD2. CDR1 is SGHTA, CDR2 FQGTGA, per germline. Losses at the gene ends were 5 bases for V and 4 bases for J; bases not matched to a gene: 11. This CDR3 contains 16 residues. The CDR3 DNA follows: TGTGCCAGCAGCCCCTCGGGGGGGCCTCGGGCAGATACGCAGTATTTT. Translation: CASSPSGGPRADTQYF.

CDR3 sequence reads: CASSFLAGGVSYEQYF. Here the CDR3 DNA reads TGTGCCAGCAGCTTTCTAGCGGGGGGCGTCTCCTACGAGCAGTACTTC. J is TRBJ2-7 and V is TRBV7-2; 11 positions match TRBD2. The CDR3 is 16 amino acids. The germline V gene encodes CDR1 SGHTA and CDR2 FQGNSA. J lost 0 bases, V lost 3 bases, and 4 bases had no gene match.

V gene TRBV5-1 combines with J gene TRBJ1-4; a weak D match, TRBD1 (6 bases). From germline, CDR1 is SGHRS and CDR2 YFSETQ. This CDR3 is 15 amino acids long. V was clipped by 0 bases and J by 7 bases, with 13 bases between them. The CDR3 region is CASSLAPGEGEKLFF. The CDR3 nucleotides are TGCGCCAGCAGCTTGGCCCCAGGGGAGGGTGAAAAACTGTTTTTT.

The chain links TRBV21-1 to TRBJ1-2; no DNA check was done on the table's D call, TRBD1. TRBV21-1 has pseudogene status. The CDR3 length is 17 residues. The CDR3: CASSRTTGNEGYYGYTF. The CDR3 DNA is TGTGCCAGCAGCAGAACGACAGGGAATGAGGGTTACTATGGCTACACCTTC.

The table lists this clone with a count of one. A junction end diverges from the germline sequence, so it may reflect a read error. The rearrangement links TRBV7-7 to TRBJ2-1, with 15 bases that match TRBD2. This CDR3 has 20 amino acids. Germline lookup yields CDR1 SSHAT and CDR2 FNYEAQ (reference sequence). CDR3 in amino acids: CASSLAGLAGGLSSYNEQFF. CDR3 DNA: TGTGCTAGCAGCTTAGCTGGACTAGCGGGGGGGCTCTCCTCCTACAATGAGCAGTTCTTC.

As concerns this clone: The identical CDR3 is also encoded by other nucleotide sequences in the sample. The chain joins TRBV28 to TRBJ1-2; 8 nucleotides align to TRBD1. J lost 6 bases, V lost 6 bases, and 15 bases had no gene match. Germline assignment: CDR1 MDHEN and CDR2 SYDVKM. The CDR3 spans 16 residues. CDR3 coding DNA: TGTGCCAGCAGCCCGGGACAGGTCCCTCCTAGGGATGGCTACACCTTC. It encodes CASSPGQVPPRDGYTF.

In DNA, the CDR3 is TGTGCCAGCAGCTTGAACCTAGGCGTGTCAGATACGCAGTATTTT. Translating it yields CASSLNLGVSDTQYF. This chain connects TRBV7-9 to TRBJ2-3; D uncertain. The CDR3 extends over 15 amino acids. Germline V lookup: CDR1 SEHNR, CDR2 FQNEAQ (reference sequence). V lost 3 bases and J lost 4, with 14 bases in between.

This chain connects TRBV4-2 to TRBJ2-1; 15 bases line up with TRBD2. CDR3 length: 18 amino acids. Trimming removed 1 base from V and 6 bases from J; junction bases left unmatched: 7. Germline assignment: CDR1 LGHNA and CDR2 YNFKEQ. CDR3: CASSQGTSGGAGSNEQFF. The CDR3 DNA sequence: TGTGCCAGCAGCCAAGGGACTAGCGGGGGGGCCGGTAGCAATGAGCAGTTCTTC.

This chain connects TRBV28 to TRBJ2-7, with no clear D. The V end was cut by 10 bases, the J end by 0 bases, with 13 bases between. Per the germline V gene, CDR1 is MDHEN and CDR2 is SYDVKM. The CDR3 spans 13 residues. In nucleotides, the CDR3 is TGTGCCACCGCAGACTGGAGCTCCTACGAGCAGTACTTC. Amino acids: CATADWSSYEQYF.

This clone has a single count. The chain employs TRBV7-2 and TRBJ2-3; D possibly corresponds to TRBD2 (5 bases). The V end lost 3 bases, the J end lost 2 bases, and 9 bases lay between the germline ends. Germline V lookup: CDR1 SGHTA, CDR2 FQGNSA. This CDR3 spans 14 amino acids. The CDR3: CASSFVTNTDTQYF. In DNA form, the CDR3 reads TGTGCCAGCAGCTTCGTGACTAACACAGATACGCAGTATTTT.

The chain is built from TRBV7-3 and TRBJ2-3, with 9 bases fitting TRBD1. The junction had 9 bases not matched to a gene; V was cut back by 5 bases and J by 3 bases. In germline, CDR1 is SGHTA, CDR2 FQGTGA. The CDR3 has 16 amino acids. This chain's CDR3 is CASSPGTGSTTDTQYF. The CDR3 nucleotides are TGTGCCAGCAGCCCAGGGACAGGGAGTACGACAGATACGCAGTATTTT.

This clone turned up a few times. The chain links TRBV11-3 to TRBJ2-3; 8 bases agree with TRBD1. The V gene end was trimmed by 5 bases and the J gene end by 1 base; junction bases not matched to a gene: 2. Germline V CDR1 and CDR2: SGHNT, YENEEA. CDR3 length: 14 residues. Written as DNA, the CDR3 is TGTGCCAGCAGCCCGACAGGGGGCACAGATACGCAGTATTTT. It encodes CASSPTGGTDTQYF.

The chain uses TRBV4-1 and TRBJ2-3, with D perhaps matching TRBD2 (7 bases). V was cut by 1 base and J by 1 base, with 18 bases left in between. The CDR3 extends over 18 amino acids. Germline lookup yields CDR1 MGHRA and CDR2 YSYEKL. The CDR3 protein is CASSQAPSTGRGTDTQYF. The CDR3 region has the DNA TGCGCCAGCAGCCAAGCTCCTTCTACAGGGAGGGGCACAGATACGCAGTATTTT.

This sequence joins TRBV5-1 and TRBJ1-6, with 8 nucleotides matching TRBD1. CDR1 is SGHRS and CDR2 is YFSETQ in the germline V gene. V lost 5 bases and J lost 5; bases outside the gene matches: 9. This CDR3 region has 16 residues. CDR3: CASSLNRGSDNSPLHF. CDR3 in DNA: TGCGCCAGCAGTTTGAACAGGGGGTCTGATAATTCACCCCTCCACTTT.

The rearrangement joins TRBV2 to TRBJ2-7; D perhaps matches TRBD1 (6 bases). CDR1 is SNHLY, CDR2 FYNNEI, per germline. The V end was cut by 4 bases, the J end by 0 bases, with 16 bases between. CDR3 length: 16 amino acids. CDR3 loop: CASSVQVQGSSYEQYF. CDR3 coding DNA: TGTGCCAGCAGTGTTCAGGTCCAGGGGAGCTCCTACGAGCAGTACTTC. Supplemented by reference TRBV2 and TRBJ2-7, the full variable domain reads EPEVTQTPSHQVTQMGQEVILRCVPISNHLYFYWYRQILGQKVEFLVSFYNNEISEKSEIFDDQFSVERPDGSNFTLKIRSTKLEDSAMYFCASSVQVQGSSYEQYFGPGTRLTVT.

The chain joins TRBV7-9 to TRBJ2-7; 9 bases fit TRBD1. This CDR3 comprises 14 residues. Germline V CDR1 and CDR2: SEHNR, FQNEAQ (reference sequence). Unmatched junction bases numbered 2, after V lost 4 bases and J lost 1 base. The CDR3 here is CASSSGQGSYEQYF. CDR3 bases: TGTGCCAGCAGCTCCGGACAGGGGTCCTACGAGCAGTACTTC.

This clone was counted between two and nine times. The chain recombines TRBV5-4 with TRBJ2-5; 11 bases are a match to TRBD2. The tail of the sequence fits TRBJ2-7 better, so the J call may be wrong. Germline loops: CDR1 SGHNT, CDR2 YYREEE (reference sequence). The CDR3 is 15 amino acids. CDR3 sequence reads: CASWSGLAGGHEQYF. DNA for the CDR3: TGTGCCAGCTGGTCAGGGCTAGCGGGGGGCCACGAGCAGTACTTC.

This clone appeared once. This chain connects TRBV19 to TRBJ2-7; D remains unclear. The CDR3 loop spans 13 amino acids. Germline V CDR1 and CDR2: LNHDA, SQIVND (reference sequence). Between the trimmed V and J ends, which lost 5 bases and 2 bases, there was a span of 10 bases. CDR3: CASSLGMPYEQYF. DNA for the CDR3: TGTGCCAGTAGTTTGGGCATGCCCTACGAGCAGTACTTC.

The chain couples TRBV4-3 to TRBJ2-1, with 10 bases fitting TRBD2. CDR3 size: 14 residues. In germline, CDR1 is LGHNA, CDR2 YSLEER. Trimming at V came to 5 bases and at J to 10 bases, leaving 8 bases not matched to a gene. CDR3 in DNA: TGCGCCAGCAGCGAAGTAGCGGGGGGACGGGAGCAGTTCTTC. Encoded protein: CASSEVAGGREQFF.

This chain connects TRBV2 to TRBJ1-5; perhaps TRBD1 as D (6 bases). The CDR3 sequence is 13 residues long. The germline gives CDR1 SNHLY, CDR2 FYNNEI. Trimming shortened V by 7 bases and J by 9 bases, and 16 bases separated the two germline ends. In DNA, the CDR3 is TGTGCCAGCAAAACAGGGATTTACGGGCCCCAGCATTTT. Protein: CASKTGIYGPQHF.

V gene TRBV28 combines with J gene TRBJ2-3; 10 bases fit TRBD2. Unmatched junction bases numbered 8, after V lost 3 bases and J lost 2 bases. The CDR3 is 17 residues long. Germline CDR1 MDHEN, CDR2 SYDVKM. The CDR3 sequence is CASSFRSGLAVTDTQYF. The DNA of the CDR3 is TGTGCCAGCAGTTTCAGGAGCGGACTAGCGGTCACAGATACGCAGTATTTT.

This chain joins TRBV11-1 and TRBJ2-1; 9 nucleotides line up with TRBD1. V lost 7 bases, J lost 3 bases, and 4 bases stayed unmatched. The CDR3 length is 14 residues. Germline V gene data show CDR1 as SGHAT and CDR2 as FQDESV (reference sequence). CDR3 DNA sequence: TGTGCCAGCAAGTCGACAGGGGGCTACAATGAGCAGTTCTTC. Translated: CASKSTGGYNEQFF.

The count of this clone is one. The CDR3 bases are TGTGCCAGCAGCAGGGGACTTAGCAATCAGCCCCAGCATTTT. It encodes CASSRGLSNQPQHF. The chain employs TRBV5-8 and TRBJ1-5; the D gene is possibly TRBD1 (5 bases). Germline V gene sequence: CDR1 SGHTS, CDR2 YDEGEE. This CDR3 region has 14 residues. Trimming cost V 4 bases and J 0 bases, with 8 bases left between them.

V gene TRBV13 combines with J gene TRBJ1-2, with a possible D match to TRBD1 (6 bases). The CDR3 loop spans 20 amino acids. Germline CDR1 reads PRHDT; CDR2 reads FYEKMQ (reference sequence). Trimming took off 5 bases at V and 2 bases at J, with 30 bases between the two ends. The CDR3 DNA reads TGTGCCAGCAGCCTCCTAAACGGCCGGGACACCACTCACCCCAACTATGGCTACACCTTC. Protein product: CASSLLNGRDTTHPNYGYTF.

V and J are TRBV5-1 and TRBJ2-2; 8 positions match TRBD1. Looked up from germline, CDR1 is SGHRS and CDR2 is YFSETQ. This CDR3 comprises 15 residues. V was pared by 4 bases and J by 12 bases, with 14 bases of the junction left unmatched. The CDR3 DNA follows: TGCGCCAGCAGCCGGACGGACAGGGCTCCCCCCAAGCTGTTTTTT. This sequence encodes CASSRTDRAPPKLFF.

The count of this clone is one. This chain joins TRBV21-1 and TRBJ1-4; the table's D call, TRBD1, has no DNA check behind it. TRBV21-1 is a recognized pseudogene. This CDR3 is 19 amino acids long. The CDR3 reads CASSKALGNPGHHNEKLFF. DNA of the CDR3: TGTGCCAGCAGCAAAGCGCTAGGAAATCCGGGACACCATAATGAAAAACTGTTTTTT.